A single sample is the source of the 29 T cell receptor beta chains below, sequenced in a study of early T cells in non-severe SARS-CoV-2 infection. One entry per CDR3 protein, called by TCRdb with MiXCR from the 5' RACE reads. Here the sample spans tens of thousands of distinct CDR3 sequences, over 9.5% being singletons. The input for sequencing was whole blood, taken at baseline. The source of these receptors is an adult who was a healthcare worker with PCR-confirmed SARS-CoV-2 infection or an uninfected control (not recorded which).

This clonotype appeared a few times. The chain employs TRBV29-1 and TRBJ1-1; 7 bases are a match to TRBD1. Trimming at V came to 7 bases and at J to 1 base, leaving 9 bases not matched to a gene. This CDR3 is 14 amino acids long. In germline, CDR1 is SQVTM, CDR2 ANQGSEA. CDR3 sequence: CSAPGTVENTEAFF. The CDR3 region has the DNA TGCAGCGCTCCTGGGACAGTCGAGAACACTGAAGCTTTCTTT.

The chain carries TRBV27 and TRBJ2-7, with 8 bases fitting TRBD1. The CDR3 sequence is 15 residues long. V lost 4 bases and J lost 0; bases outside the gene matches: 5. Germline lookup yields CDR1 MNHEY and CDR2 SMNVEV (reference sequence). The CDR3 nucleotides read TGTGCCAGCAGTTCAGGGGGCCATCGCTCCTACGAGCAGTACTTC. The encoded protein is CASSSGGHRSYEQYF.

This clonotype showed up just a few times. The CDR3 sequence: CASTGGHEQYF. The CDR3 bases are TGTGCCAGCACCGGGGGACACGAGCAGTACTTC. The V and J genes are TRBV6-5 and TRBJ2-7; a possible D gene is TRBD2 (6 bases). V was clipped by 7 bases and J by 5 bases, with 9 bases between them. CDR3 size: 11 residues. The germline V gene encodes CDR1 MNHEY and CDR2 SVGAGI.

Many counts were recorded for this clonotype. The chain has TRBV4-3 and TRBJ2-1; TRBD2 matches at 13 bases. CDR3 size: 15 residues. V trimming: 4 bases; J trimming: 5 bases; junction bases outside the gene matches: 2. CDR1 and CDR2 (germline): LGHNA, YSLEER. This chain's CDR3 is CASSPGLAGNNEQFF. CDR3 coding DNA: TGCGCCAGCAGCCCGGGACTAGCGGGAAACAATGAGCAGTTCTTC.

The sample holds many counts of this clonotype. The rearrangement links TRBV3-1 to TRBJ1-5, with D perhaps TRBD1 (6 bases). This CDR3 contains 13 residues. From germline, CDR1 is LGHDT and CDR2 YNNKEL (reference sequence). Trimming stripped 3 bases from V and 7 bases from J, with 10 bases between. As DNA, the CDR3 is TGTGCCAGCAGCCAGGCAGGGGTGCAGCCCCAGCATTTT. Translating it yields CASSQAGVQPQHF.

This sequence joins TRBV12-3 or TRBV12-4 and TRBJ1-1, with unresolved D. The V end lost 3 bases, the J end lost 7 bases, and 9 bases lay between the germline ends. This CDR3 spans 12 amino acids. The DNA of the CDR3 is TGTGCCAGCAGTTTTTACGTTTTTGAAGCTTTCTTT. Protein: CASSFYVFEAFF.

This chain connects TRBV10-2 to TRBJ1-2; D possibly corresponds to TRBD1 (5 bases). This CDR3 region has 12 residues. Trimming removed 6 bases from V and 4 bases from J, with 9 bases in between. Per germline, CDR1 WSHSY and CDR2 SAAADI. CDR3 protein: CASRTDSYGYTF. Here the CDR3 DNA reads TGCGCCAGCAGAACCGACAGCTATGGCTACACCTTC.

In its sample, this clonotype was seen a few times. The chain recombines TRBV28 with TRBJ2-5, with D perhaps TRBD1 or TRBD2 (5 bases each). Germline CDR1 MDHEN, CDR2 SYDVKM. Trimming took 6 bases from V and 2 from J, leaving 13 bases between them. This CDR3 contains 14 residues. As DNA, the CDR3 is TGTGCCAGCAGGGGGTTCGGGGCGCAAGAGACCCAGTACTTC. Translated: CASRGFGAQETQYF.

This clonotype has at least ten counts. J is TRBJ2-7 and V is TRBV12-5; TRBD2 might be the D (5 bases). Germline V CDR1 and CDR2: LGHNT, FRNRAP. The germline V and J ends were trimmed by 6 bases and 7 bases, with 16 bases remaining between them. This CDR3 spans 13 amino acids. The CDR3 DNA reads TGTGCTAGTGGCCCAGTCGGGGTCCAAGAGCAGTACTTC. It yields the protein CASGPVGVQEQYF.

The gene calls are TRBV6-2 or TRBV6-3 and TRBJ2-2; D possibly corresponds to TRBD1 (7 bases). CDR3 length: 14 residues. V dropped 5 bases and J dropped 5 bases, with 12 bases sitting between them. Germline CDR1 and CDR2: MNHEY and SVGEGT. The CDR3 DNA reads as TGTGCCAGCAGTCCGACAGGGAGGACCGGGGAGCTGTTTTTT. Residues: CASSPTGRTGELFF.

This rearrangement joins TRBV20-1 to TRBJ1-4, with TRBD1 as a possible D gene (6 bases). Germline V lookup: CDR1 DFQATT, CDR2 SNEGSKA (reference sequence). This CDR3 has 14 residues. V lost 5 bases and J lost 6, with 16 bases in between. As DNA, the CDR3 is TGCAGTGCTGCCACAGGGAGGGGGGATGAAAAACTGTTTTTT. Protein product: CSAATGRGDEKLFF.

This clonotype was observed at least ten times. CDR3 coding DNA: TGTGCCAGCTCCCATAGTGATGGGGGATACGGCTACACCTTC. Its translation is CASSHSDGGYGYTF. This rearrangement joins TRBV27 to TRBJ1-2, with a possible D match to TRBD1 (5 bases). V lost 8 bases and J 8 bases, leaving 21 bases between the germline ends. Looked up from germline, CDR1 is MNHEY and CDR2 is SMNVEV (reference sequence). The CDR3 spans 14 residues.

This clonotype was counted at least ten times. V and J are TRBV3-1 and TRBJ2-7; no firm D call. Germline assignment: CDR1 LGHDT and CDR2 YNNKEL (reference sequence). The CDR3 totals 12 residues. Trimming removed 2 bases at V and 0 bases at J, with 2 bases between. The CDR3 protein is CASSQSSYEQYF. The CDR3 nucleotides are TGTGCCAGCAGCCAATCCTCCTACGAGCAGTACTTC.

Only a few counts were recorded for this clonotype. The rearrangement joins TRBV20-1 to TRBJ1-6; D is uncertain. Trimming stripped 2 bases from V and 5 bases from J, with 13 bases between. CDR3 length: 15 amino acids. Germline V lookup: CDR1 DFQATT, CDR2 SNEGSKA (reference sequence). CDR3 sequence: CSARKQTDNNSPLHF. CDR3 nucleotides: TGCAGTGCTAGAAAGCAAACCGATAATAATTCACCCCTCCACTTT.

The V call is TRBV2, the J call TRBJ2-5, with D tentatively TRBD2 (6 bases). Trimming took off 7 bases at V and 2 bases at J, with 11 bases between the two ends. Germline CDR1 reads SNHLY; CDR2 reads FYNNEI. The CDR3 is made up of 13 amino acids. The CDR3 reads CASKLEGQETQYF. The CDR3 nucleotides are TGTGCCAGCAAATTGGAGGGGCAAGAGACCCAGTACTTC.

This clonotype was counted at least ten times. The rearrangement links TRBV7-6 to TRBJ2-3, with D possibly being TRBD2 (6 bases). Germline-derived CDR1 and CDR2 are SGHVS and FNYEAQ. The CDR3 spans 13 residues. Trimming cost V 0 bases and J 7 bases, with 8 bases left between them. The CDR3 spells CASSLAAGNTQYF. CDR3 in DNA: TGTGCCAGCAGCTTAGCGGCGGGGAATACGCAGTATTTT.

The chain is built from TRBV28 and TRBJ2-3; weak D call: TRBD1 (6 bases). V shed 4 bases and J shed 0 bases, with 17 bases lying between them. The germline V gene has CDR1 MDHEN and CDR2 SYDVKM. This CDR3 has 17 residues. CDR3 in amino acids: CASSSATNRASTDTQYF. The CDR3 DNA is TGTGCCAGCAGTTCAGCCACAAACAGGGCTAGCACAGATACGCAGTATTTT.

This clonotype was picked up a small number of times. The chain is built from TRBV11-2 and TRBJ2-1; a possible D gene is TRBD2 (6 bases). The germline CDR1 and CDR2 sequences are SGHAT and FQNNGV. The CDR3 consists of 17 residues. V lost 1 base, J lost 3 bases, and 16 bases lay in between. CDR3 coding DNA: TGTGCCAGCAGCTTAGTCTTCGGGACTGCCGACTACAATGAGCAGTTCTTC. As protein: CASSLVFGTADYNEQFF.

This clonotype was counted many times. This rearrangement joins TRBV9 to TRBJ2-3; D unresolved. Trimming removed 1 base from V and 0 bases from J, with 3 bases in between. The CDR3 contains 13 residues. In germline, CDR1 is SGDLS, CDR2 YYNGEE. The CDR3 DNA follows: TGTGCCAGCAGCGTAAGGAGCACAGATACGCAGTATTTT. Translated, it gives CASSVRSTDTQYF.

This clonotype was recorded many times. The rearrangement links TRBV4-3 to TRBJ2-1; D ambiguous. Trimming stripped 3 bases from V and 4 bases from J, with 16 bases between. From germline, CDR1 is LGHNA and CDR2 YSLEER. The CDR3 has 16 amino acids. The CDR3, as DNA: TGCGCCAGCAGCCAGTCGGTTCTCTGGGGTTACAATGAGCAGTTCTTC. This codes for CASSQSVLWGYNEQFF.

The chain combines TRBV24-1 with TRBJ1-6; D is undetermined. V was pared by 9 bases and J by 4 bases, with 12 bases between. The germline gives CDR1 KGHDR, CDR2 SFDVKD. The CDR3 is 14 residues long. CDR3 bases: TGTGCCACCCAAGGGAGCCGTTATAATTCACCCCTCCACTTT. Translated: CATQGSRYNSPLHF.

V is TRBV12-3 or TRBV12-4 and J is TRBJ1-1; 8 nucleotides align to TRBD1. The CDR3 has 13 amino acids. V shed 7 bases and J 5 bases; nucleotides not matched to a gene: 6. CDR3 sequence reads: CASTGGLRTEAFF. The CDR3, as DNA: TGTGCCAGCACAGGGGGCCTTAGGACTGAAGCTTTCTTT.

The rearrangement joins TRBV5-6 to TRBJ1-1; TRBD1 might be the D (6 bases). The CDR3 length is 19 residues. Germline V gene sequence: CDR1 SGHDT, CDR2 YYEEEE. V was clipped by 4 bases and J by 1 base, with 26 bases between them. CDR3: CASSPSWNPTGQKNTEAFF. The CDR3 DNA is TGTGCCAGCAGCCCCAGTTGGAATCCGACAGGCCAGAAGAACACTGAAGCTTTCTTT.

Many counts were recorded for this clonotype. The genes are TRBV11-2 and TRBJ2-7; a possible D gene is TRBD1 (7 bases). CDR1 and CDR2 from the germline V gene are SGHAT and FQNNGV. The CDR3 length is 14 residues. The V end was cut by 4 bases, the J end by 5 bases, with 15 bases between. The chain's CDR3 is CASSSNRGGDEQYF. The CDR3 DNA follows: TGTGCCAGCAGCTCCAACAGGGGAGGCGACGAGCAGTACTTC.

This clonotype was seen more than once but under ten times. The chain is built from TRBV12-3 or TRBV12-4 and TRBJ1-1, with TRBD1 matching over 8 bases. The CDR3 is 18 amino acids. The J segment lost 5 bases and the V segment lost 1 base, leaving 15 bases of the junction unmatched. This CDR3 reads CASSLDLWQGARDTEAFF. As DNA, the CDR3 is TGTGCCAGCAGTTTAGATTTGTGGCAGGGGGCGCGAGATACTGAAGCTTTCTTT.

This clonotype has a handful of counts. The chain uses TRBV27 and TRBJ1-1; D gene ambiguous. This CDR3 region has 15 residues. The germline gives CDR1 MNHEY, CDR2 SMNVEV (reference sequence). The germline V and J ends were trimmed by 0 bases and 1 base, with 9 bases remaining between them. Here the CDR3 DNA reads TGTGCCAGCAGTTTATCGGTGGGGTCGAACACTGAAGCTTTCTTT. It codes for CASSLSVGSNTEAFF.

This clonotype was counted between two and nine times. The chain links TRBV27 to TRBJ1-1; D is unclear. V lost 3 bases and J 2 bases, leaving 10 bases between the germline ends. CDR1 MNHEY and CDR2 SMNVEV come from the germline V gene (reference sequence). There are 14 residues in the CDR3. For the CDR3, the DNA is TGTGCCAGCAGTTTCGGCCAAGTAAACACTGAAGCTTTCTTT. The encoded protein is CASSFGQVNTEAFF.

DNA for the CDR3: TGCGCCAGCTGCCGGGACACCTATAGCAATCAGCCCCAGCATTTT. Its protein is CASCRDTYSNQPQHF. The V call is TRBV10-2, the J call TRBJ1-5, with a tentative D call TRBD1 (6 bases). The CDR3 totals 15 residues. Trimming pared 8 bases from V and 0 bases from J, leaving 14 bases between. Germline assignment: CDR1 WSHSY and CDR2 SAAADI.

This clonotype has more than one count but fewer than ten. The chain uses TRBV29-1 and TRBJ2-2; weak D call: TRBD2 (6 bases). Germline assignment: CDR1 SQVTM and CDR2 ANQGSEA. The CDR3 is made up of 15 amino acids. V was clipped by 3 bases and J by 4 bases, with 15 bases between them. CDR3 DNA sequence: TGCAGCGTTGACGGCGGGCGGGGACCCACCGGGGAGCTGTTTTTT. This gives the protein CSVDGGRGPTGELFF.